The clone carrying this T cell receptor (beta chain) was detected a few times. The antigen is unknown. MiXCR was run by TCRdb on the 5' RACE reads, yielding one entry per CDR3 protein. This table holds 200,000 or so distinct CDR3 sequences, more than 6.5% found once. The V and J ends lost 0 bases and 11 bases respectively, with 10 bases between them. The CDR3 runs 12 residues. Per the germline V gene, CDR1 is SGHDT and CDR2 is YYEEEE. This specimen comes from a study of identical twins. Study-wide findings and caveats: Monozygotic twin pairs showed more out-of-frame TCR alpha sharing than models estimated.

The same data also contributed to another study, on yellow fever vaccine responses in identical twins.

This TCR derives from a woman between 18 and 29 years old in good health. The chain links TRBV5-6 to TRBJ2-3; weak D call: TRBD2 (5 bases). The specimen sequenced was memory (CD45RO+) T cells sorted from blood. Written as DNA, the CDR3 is TGTGCCAGCAGCTTGGGCGGTCGGGAGCAGTATTTT. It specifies CASSLGGREQYF.